Each of the 15 T cell receptor beta chains below was sequenced from the same sample in a study of T cell responses to AZD1222 COVID-19 vaccine. Profiling relied on immunoSEQ multiplex PCR, and the TCRdb table lists in-frame clones only, not all of them. The data contain about 120,000 clones, 84% of them singletons. Specimen: peripheral blood, collected 28 days after the second AZD1222 dose. All receptors come from an adult who received the AZD1222 COVID-19 vaccine.

The chain is built from TRBV3-1 (or the pseudogene TRBV3-2) and TRBJ2-4, with no clear D. The CDR3 runs 15 residues. CDR1 and CDR2 from the germline V gene are LGHDT and YNNKEL (reference sequence). V gave up 2 bases and J gave up 1 base, with 9 bases separating them. The CDR3: CASSQRVSAKNIQYF. The DNA for the CDR3 is TGTGCCAGCAGCCAAAGGGTTTCGGCCAAAAACATTCAGTACTTC.

There are a few counts of this clone. The V call is TRBV6-5, the J call TRBJ2-2; D remains unclear. The CDR3 sequence is 11 residues long. CDR1 is MNHEY and CDR2 is SVGAGI in the germline V gene. The ends were cut back, 6 bases at V and 6 bases at J, with 5 bases in the middle. Written as DNA, the CDR3 is TGTGCCAGCAGGTCCGCCGGGGAGCTGTTTTTT. It is translated as CASRSAGELFF.

The CDR3 here is CASSQEWGTGPTDTQYF. The CDR3 DNA follows: TGCGCCAGCAGCCAAGAATGGGGGACAGGACCAACAGATACGCAGTATTTT. V usage is TRBV4-3 and J usage is TRBJ2-3; 8 nucleotides line up with TRBD1. The trim removed 0 bases at V and 3 bases at J, leaving 8 bases unmatched. Germline V lookup: CDR1 LGHNA, CDR2 YSLEER. CDR3 length equals 17 residues.

The V and J genes are TRBV29-1 and TRBJ1-2, with TRBD1 matching over 7 bases. Looked up from germline, CDR1 is SQVTM and CDR2 is ANQGSEA. The CDR3 spans 13 residues. V was clipped by 6 bases and J by 3 bases; unmatched bases: 7. The CDR3, as DNA: TGCAGCGTAGCCCCGGGGACAGACTATGGCTACACCTTC. Translated: CSVAPGTDYGYTF.

The V gene is TRBV14, the J gene TRBJ2-4, with D possibly TRBD1 on 6 matching bases. V was cut by 2 bases and J by 0 bases, with 11 bases left in between. CDR3 size: 16 residues. Germline loops: CDR1 SGHDN, CDR2 FVKESK. DNA of the CDR3: TGTGCCAGCAGCCAATTGGCAGGGGAAGCCAAAAACATTCAGTACTTC. Protein product: CASSQLAGEAKNIQYF.

The J gene is TRBJ2-1, the V gene TRBV2; D is uncertain. CDR3 size: 12 residues. The V gene lost 7 bases and the J gene lost 9 bases, with 13 bases spanning the gap. Per the germline V gene, CDR1 is SNHLY and CDR2 is FYNNEI. The CDR3 is CASNQDSGEQFF. The CDR3 coding sequence is TGTGCCAGCAACCAGGATTCCGGTGAGCAGTTCTTC.

This CDR3 reads CASYIRDRGMNTEAFF. Here the CDR3 DNA reads TGTGCCAGCTATATCCGGGACAGGGGGATGAACACTGAAGCTTTCTTT. The V call is TRBV28, the J call TRBJ1-1; 11 bases are a match to TRBD1. The CDR3 sequence is 16 residues long. V lost 8 bases to trimming and J lost 0 bases; unmatched junction nucleotides: 8. In germline, CDR1 is MDHEN, CDR2 SYDVKM. Full variable domain (remainder filled in from reference TRBV28 and TRBJ1-1): DVKVTQSSRYLVKRTGEKVFLECVQDMDHENMFWYRQDPGLGLRLIYFSYDVKMKEKGDIPEGYSVSREKKERFSLILESASTNQTSMYLCASYIRDRGMNTEAFFGQGTRLTVV.

In this sample, this clone turned up a few times. The J gene is TRBJ2-1, the V gene TRBV7-8; TRBD1 aligns across 8 bases. Germline CDR1 and CDR2: SGHVS and FQNEAQ. The CDR3 is 14 amino acids. V shed 8 bases and J 4 bases; nucleotides not matched to a gene: 7. CDR3 DNA sequence: TGTGCCAGCGGCTCAGACAGGGGTTACAATGAGCAGTTCTTC. Protein: CASGSDRGYNEQFF.

The rearrangement uses TRBV9 and TRBJ2-2; 8 nucleotides align to TRBD2. The CDR3 is 15 residues long. V lost 6 bases, J lost 3 bases, and 7 bases stayed unmatched. Germline V gives CDR1 SGDLS, CDR2 YYNGEE. The CDR3 sequence: CASTPWTSYTGELFF. In nucleotides, the CDR3 is TGTGCCAGCACCCCCTGGACTAGCTACACCGGGGAGCTGTTTTTT.

This chain links TRBV11-2 with TRBJ2-7; 7 bases line up with TRBD1. The germline V gene has CDR1 SGHAT and CDR2 FQNNGV. The CDR3 is 14 amino acids. V lost 5 bases to trimming and J lost 7 bases; unmatched junction nucleotides: 11. The CDR3 DNA reads TGTGCCAGCAGCATACGGGACAGCCTCCGGGAGCAGTACTTC. This codes for CASSIRDSLREQYF.

The chain joins TRBV2 to TRBJ1-3, with 7 bases lining up with TRBD1. The CDR3 totals 16 residues. The germline gives CDR1 SNHLY, CDR2 FYNNEI. With V trimmed by 6 bases and J by 0 bases, 8 bases remained unmatched. The DNA for the CDR3 is TGTGCCAGCAGAGCGACAGGGTTCGTCTCTGGAAACACCATATATTTT. Amino acids: CASRATGFVSGNTIYF.

This clone is a singleton in its sample. The V and J genes are TRBV3-1 (or the pseudogene TRBV3-2) and TRBJ1-2, with TRBD1 as a possible D gene (6 bases). Germline values: CDR1 LGHDT, CDR2 YNNKEL (reference sequence). Trimming cost V 3 bases and J 3 bases, with 14 bases left between them. The CDR3 consists of 15 residues. This CDR3 is CASSQDSRQYYGYTF. In DNA form, the CDR3 reads TGTGCCAGCAGCCAGGACAGCCGCCAATACTATGGCTACACCTTC.

This clone has just one count. This chain uses TRBV13 with TRBJ2-1; tentatively, D is TRBD2 (7 bases). Germline CDR1 PRHDT, CDR2 FYEKMQ (reference sequence). V was pared by 0 bases and J by 6 bases, with 15 bases between. The length of the CDR3 is 16 residues. This chain's CDR3 is CASSLGHTGRANEQFF. CDR3 DNA: TGTGCCAGCAGCTTAGGCCACACAGGGAGGGCCAATGAGCAGTTCTTC.

The chain has TRBV18 and TRBJ1-1, with D maybe TRBD1 (6 bases). The germline V and J ends were trimmed by 3 bases and 4 bases, with 15 bases remaining between them. The CDR3 runs 15 residues. Germline CDR1 and CDR2: KGHSH and LQKENI. The CDR3 here is CASSPVRDIGTEAFF. The DNA of the CDR3 is TGTGCCAGCTCACCGGTCCGGGACATAGGCACTGAAGCTTTCTTT.

CDR3: CSVASGTTEAFF. CDR3 in DNA: TGCAGCGTTGCGTCAGGGACAACTGAAGCTTTCTTT. V and J are TRBV29-1 and TRBJ1-1; possible D gene TRBD1, 6 bases. CDR3 length equals 12 residues. Germline-derived CDR1 and CDR2 are SQVTM and ANQGSEA. Trimming pared 4 bases from V and 5 bases from J, leaving 11 bases between.